This T cell receptor (beta chain) was documented in a study of blood T cell repertoires in COVID-19. The germline CDR1 and CDR2 sequences are SGHNT and YENEEA. With 1 base clipped from V and 9 bases from J, the junction kept 3 bases outside the gene matches. CDR3 length equals 15 residues. Clones were read by immunoSEQ multiplex PCR, and TCRdb kept only the in-frame ones, dropping some. The table includes more than 200,000 clones, over 85% detected once. This clone was observed a single time. The chain combines TRBV11-3 with TRBJ2-1; 13 nucleotides align to TRBD2. This TCR was sampled from a woman aged 30 to 39 with acute COVID-19. Specimen: PBMCs or T cells enriched from blood (not recorded which). DNA for the CDR3: TGTGCCAGCAGCTTAGCTGGGACTAGCGGGGCTGAGCAGTTCTTC. This translates into CASSLAGTSGAEQFF.